This T cell receptor (beta chain) was observed in a study of shared T cell receptors in the human thymus. Some clones are missing from TCRdb's copy, which holds only in-frame ones; the method was immunoSEQ multiplex PCR. The table has hundreds of thousands of clones, approximately 80% seen once. The same data also went into a second study, on human thymus T cells. That work adds: Apparent bias marked the V and J gene usage of thymic and blood repertoires.

This TCR derives from a boy under two years old with a congenital heart defect. Input material: thymocytes.

The DNA of the CDR3 is TGTGCCAGCAGCCAAGGACGGACAGGGTTTTTCACAGATACGCAGTATTTT. The encoded protein is CASSQGRTGFFTDTQYF. This chain links TRBV14 with TRBJ2-3; 8 positions agree with TRBD1. J was trimmed by 2 bases and V by 1 base; bases with no gene match: 8. This CDR3 has 17 amino acids. CDR1 is SGHDN, CDR2 FVKESK, per germline. Using reference TRBV14 and TRBJ2-3 for the parts outside the CDR3, the full variable domain is EAGVTQFPSHSVIEKGQTVTLRCDPISGHDNLYWYRRVMGKEIKFLLHFVKESKQDESGMPNNRFLAERTGGTYSTLKVQPAELEDSGVYFCASSQGRTGFFTDTQYFGPGTRLTVL.